The entry that follows covers one TCR beta chain sequence. Its target is not known. This entry is derived from a study of graft-versus-host responses after intestinal transplantation. Across the study: Anti-thymocyte globulin induction preceded 2 to 4 years of tacrolimus and steroid maintenance in all recipients. Overall study findings and caveats: Analysis identified GvH clones in recipient marrow, with some appearing first in ileum or blood.

The repertoire was sequenced with immunoSEQ multiplex PCR; TCRdb's copy has only in-frame clones and lacks some. Of 80,000 to 95,000 clones listed, approximately 94% were seen once; the top ten hold roughly 2%. The germline V gene has CDR1 SGHAT and CDR2 FQNNGV. The CDR3 has 16 amino acids. V gave up 3 bases and J gave up 7 bases, with 22 bases separating them. The input for sequencing was unstimulated CD8+ T cells sorted from spleen or lymph node cells, taken before intestinal transplant. V and J are TRBV11-2 and TRBJ2-7; possible D gene TRBD2, 7 bases. The sequence was obtained from a human donor who received an intestinal transplant. DNA of the CDR3: TGTGCCAGCAGCTTGTCCTACGGTGAGGGGGGGGTTGAGCAGTACTTC. As protein: CASSLSYGEGGVEQYF.